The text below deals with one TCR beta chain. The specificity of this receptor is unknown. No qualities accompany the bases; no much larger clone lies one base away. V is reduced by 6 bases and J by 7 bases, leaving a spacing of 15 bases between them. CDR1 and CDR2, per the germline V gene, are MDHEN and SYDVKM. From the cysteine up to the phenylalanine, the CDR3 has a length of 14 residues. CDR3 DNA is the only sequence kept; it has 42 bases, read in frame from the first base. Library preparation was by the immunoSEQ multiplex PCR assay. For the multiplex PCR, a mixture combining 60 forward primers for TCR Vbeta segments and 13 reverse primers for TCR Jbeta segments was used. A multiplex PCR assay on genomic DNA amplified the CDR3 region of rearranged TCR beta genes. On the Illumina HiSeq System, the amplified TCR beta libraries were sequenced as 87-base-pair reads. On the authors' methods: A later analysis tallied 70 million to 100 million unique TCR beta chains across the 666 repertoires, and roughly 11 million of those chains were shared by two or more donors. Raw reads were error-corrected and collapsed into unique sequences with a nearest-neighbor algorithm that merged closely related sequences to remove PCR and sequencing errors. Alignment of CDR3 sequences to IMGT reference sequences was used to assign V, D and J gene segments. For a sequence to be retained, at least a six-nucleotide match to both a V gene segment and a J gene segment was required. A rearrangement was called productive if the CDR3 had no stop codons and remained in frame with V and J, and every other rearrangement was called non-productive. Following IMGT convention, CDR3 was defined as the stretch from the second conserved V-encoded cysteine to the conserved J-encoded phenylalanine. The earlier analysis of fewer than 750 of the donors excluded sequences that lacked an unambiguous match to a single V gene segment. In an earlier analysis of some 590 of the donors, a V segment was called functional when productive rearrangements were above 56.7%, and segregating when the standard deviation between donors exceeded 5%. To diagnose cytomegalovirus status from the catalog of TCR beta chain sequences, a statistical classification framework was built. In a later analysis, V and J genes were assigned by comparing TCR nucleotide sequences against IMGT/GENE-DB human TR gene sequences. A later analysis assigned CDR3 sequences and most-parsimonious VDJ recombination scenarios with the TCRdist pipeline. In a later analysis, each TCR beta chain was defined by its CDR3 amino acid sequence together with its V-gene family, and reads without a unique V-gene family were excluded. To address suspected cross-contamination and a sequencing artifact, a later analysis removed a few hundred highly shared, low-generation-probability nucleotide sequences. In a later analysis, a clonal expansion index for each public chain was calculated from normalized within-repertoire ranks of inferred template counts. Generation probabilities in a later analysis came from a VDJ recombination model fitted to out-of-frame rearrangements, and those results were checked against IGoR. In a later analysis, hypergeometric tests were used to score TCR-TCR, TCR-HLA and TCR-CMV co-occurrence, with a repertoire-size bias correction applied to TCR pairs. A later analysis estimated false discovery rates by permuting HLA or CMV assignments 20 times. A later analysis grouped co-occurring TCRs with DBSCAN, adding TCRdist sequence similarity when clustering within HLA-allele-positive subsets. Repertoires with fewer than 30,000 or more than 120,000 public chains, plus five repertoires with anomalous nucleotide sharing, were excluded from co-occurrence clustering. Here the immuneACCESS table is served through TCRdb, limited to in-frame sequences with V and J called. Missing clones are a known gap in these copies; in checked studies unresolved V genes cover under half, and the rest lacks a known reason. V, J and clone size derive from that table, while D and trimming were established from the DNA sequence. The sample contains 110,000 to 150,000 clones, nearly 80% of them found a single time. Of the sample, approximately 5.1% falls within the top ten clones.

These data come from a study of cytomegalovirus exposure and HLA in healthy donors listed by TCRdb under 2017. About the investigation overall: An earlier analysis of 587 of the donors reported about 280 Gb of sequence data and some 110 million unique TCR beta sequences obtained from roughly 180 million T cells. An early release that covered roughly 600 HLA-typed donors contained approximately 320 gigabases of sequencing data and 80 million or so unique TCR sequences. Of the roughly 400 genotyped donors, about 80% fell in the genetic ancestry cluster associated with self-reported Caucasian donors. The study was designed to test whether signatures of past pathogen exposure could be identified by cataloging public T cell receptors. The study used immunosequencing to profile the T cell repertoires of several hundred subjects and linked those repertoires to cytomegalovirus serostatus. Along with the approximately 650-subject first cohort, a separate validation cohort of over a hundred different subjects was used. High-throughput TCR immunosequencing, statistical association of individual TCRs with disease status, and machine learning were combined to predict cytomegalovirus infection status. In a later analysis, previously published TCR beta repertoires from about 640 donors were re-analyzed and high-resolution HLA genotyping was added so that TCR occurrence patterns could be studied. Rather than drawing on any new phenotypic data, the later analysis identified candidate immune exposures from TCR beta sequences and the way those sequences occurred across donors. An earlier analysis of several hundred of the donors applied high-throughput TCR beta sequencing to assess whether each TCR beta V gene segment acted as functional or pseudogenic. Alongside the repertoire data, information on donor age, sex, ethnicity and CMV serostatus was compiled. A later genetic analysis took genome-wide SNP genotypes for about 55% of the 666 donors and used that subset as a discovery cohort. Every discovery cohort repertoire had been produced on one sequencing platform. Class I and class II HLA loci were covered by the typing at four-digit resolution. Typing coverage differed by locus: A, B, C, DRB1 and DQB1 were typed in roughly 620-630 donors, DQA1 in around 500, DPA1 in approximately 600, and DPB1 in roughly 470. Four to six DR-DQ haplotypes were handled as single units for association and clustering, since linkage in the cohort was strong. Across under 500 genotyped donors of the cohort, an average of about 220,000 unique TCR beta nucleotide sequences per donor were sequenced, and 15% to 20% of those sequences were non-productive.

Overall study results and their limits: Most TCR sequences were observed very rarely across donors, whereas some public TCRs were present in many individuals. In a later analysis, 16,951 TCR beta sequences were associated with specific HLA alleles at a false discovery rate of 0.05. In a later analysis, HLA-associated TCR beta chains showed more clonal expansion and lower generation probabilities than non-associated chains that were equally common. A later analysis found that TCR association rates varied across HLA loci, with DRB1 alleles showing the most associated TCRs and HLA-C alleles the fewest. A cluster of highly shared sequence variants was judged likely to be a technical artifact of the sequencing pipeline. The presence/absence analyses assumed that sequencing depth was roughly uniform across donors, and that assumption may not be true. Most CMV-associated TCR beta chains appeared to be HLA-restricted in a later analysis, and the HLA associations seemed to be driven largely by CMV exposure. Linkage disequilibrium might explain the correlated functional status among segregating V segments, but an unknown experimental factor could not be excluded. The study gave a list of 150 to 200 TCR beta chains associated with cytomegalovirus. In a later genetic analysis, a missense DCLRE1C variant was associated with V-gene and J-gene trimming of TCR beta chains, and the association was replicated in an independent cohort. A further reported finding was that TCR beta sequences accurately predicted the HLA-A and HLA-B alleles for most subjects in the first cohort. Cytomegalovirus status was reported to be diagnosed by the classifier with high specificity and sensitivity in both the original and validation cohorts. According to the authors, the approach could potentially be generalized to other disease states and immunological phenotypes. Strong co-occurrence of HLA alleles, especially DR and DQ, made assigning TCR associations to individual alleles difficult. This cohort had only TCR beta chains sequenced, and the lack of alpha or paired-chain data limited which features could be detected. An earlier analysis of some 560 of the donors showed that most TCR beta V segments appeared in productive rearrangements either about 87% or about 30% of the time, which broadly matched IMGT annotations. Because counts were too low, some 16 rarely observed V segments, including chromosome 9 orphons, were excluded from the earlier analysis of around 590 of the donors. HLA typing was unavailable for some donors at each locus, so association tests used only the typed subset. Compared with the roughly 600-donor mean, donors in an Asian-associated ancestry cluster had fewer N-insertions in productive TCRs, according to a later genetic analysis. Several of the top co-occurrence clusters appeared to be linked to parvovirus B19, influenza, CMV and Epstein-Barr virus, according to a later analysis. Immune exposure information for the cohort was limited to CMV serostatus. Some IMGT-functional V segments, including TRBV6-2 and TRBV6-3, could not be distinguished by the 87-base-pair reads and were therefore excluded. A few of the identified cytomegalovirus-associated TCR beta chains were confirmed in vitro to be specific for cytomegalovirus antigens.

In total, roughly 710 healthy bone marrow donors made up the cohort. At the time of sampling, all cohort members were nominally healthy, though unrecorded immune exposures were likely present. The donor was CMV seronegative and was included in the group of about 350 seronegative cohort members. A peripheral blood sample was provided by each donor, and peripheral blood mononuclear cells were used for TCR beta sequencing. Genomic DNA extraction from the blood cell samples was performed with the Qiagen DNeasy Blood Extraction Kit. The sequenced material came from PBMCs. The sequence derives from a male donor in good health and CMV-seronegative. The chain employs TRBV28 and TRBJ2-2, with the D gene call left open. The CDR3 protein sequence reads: CASSSYRKDGELFF. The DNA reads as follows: TGTGCCAGCAGCTCTTACAGAAAGGACGGGGAGCTGTTTTTT.